This TCR beta chain originates from a study of blood T cell repertoires in COVID-19. V was trimmed by 1 base and J by 3 bases, leaving 12 bases between them. The germline V gene encodes CDR1 SGHDN and CDR2 FVKESK. The CDR3 runs 16 residues. As originally analysed: Counts of nucleated cells, estimated from reference gene primer amplification, were obtained. The protocol was immunoSEQ multiplex PCR, while the TCRdb copy is restricted to in-frame clones and leaves out a portion. The DNA gave D and trimming, while V, J and clone size come from that table. Here the sample spans roughly 280,000 clones, over 75% being singletons.

The TCR was taken from a woman aged 65 to 85 with acute or convalescent COVID-19. Sample: peripheral blood. The chain uses TRBV14 and TRBJ2-2; TRBD2 might be the D (6 bases). The CDR3 region is CASSQGSGLHTGELFF. In DNA, the CDR3 is TGTGCCAGCAGCCAAGGTTCGGGACTGCACACCGGGGAGCTGTTTTTT. The full variable domain, with the rest looked up from reference TRBV14 and TRBJ2-2, is EAGVTQFPSHSVIEKGQTVTLRCDPISGHDNLYWYRRVMGKEIKFLLHFVKESKQDESGMPNNRFLAERTGGTYSTLKVQPAELEDSGVYFCASSQGSGLHTGELFFGEGSRLTVL.